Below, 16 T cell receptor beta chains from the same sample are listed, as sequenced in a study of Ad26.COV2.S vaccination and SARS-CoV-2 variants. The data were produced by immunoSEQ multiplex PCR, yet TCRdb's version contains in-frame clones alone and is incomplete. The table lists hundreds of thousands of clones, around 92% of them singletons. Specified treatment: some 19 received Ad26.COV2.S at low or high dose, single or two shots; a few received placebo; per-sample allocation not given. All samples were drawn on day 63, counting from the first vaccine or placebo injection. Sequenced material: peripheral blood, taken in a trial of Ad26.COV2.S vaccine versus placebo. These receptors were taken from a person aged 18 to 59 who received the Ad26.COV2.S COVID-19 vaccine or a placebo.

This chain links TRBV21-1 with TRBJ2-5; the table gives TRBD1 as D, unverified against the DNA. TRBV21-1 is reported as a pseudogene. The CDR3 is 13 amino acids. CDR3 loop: CASSSRGEATQYF. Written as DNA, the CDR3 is TGTGCCAGCAGCTCCAGGGGTGAAGCGACCCAGTACTTC.

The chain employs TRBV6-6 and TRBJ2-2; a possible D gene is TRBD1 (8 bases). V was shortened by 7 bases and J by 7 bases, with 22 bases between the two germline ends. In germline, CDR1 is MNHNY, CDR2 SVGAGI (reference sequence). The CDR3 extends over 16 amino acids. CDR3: CASTTPRQGRGGELFF. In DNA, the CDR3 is TGTGCCAGCACCACACCCAGACAGGGGAGGGGCGGGGAGCTGTTTTTT.

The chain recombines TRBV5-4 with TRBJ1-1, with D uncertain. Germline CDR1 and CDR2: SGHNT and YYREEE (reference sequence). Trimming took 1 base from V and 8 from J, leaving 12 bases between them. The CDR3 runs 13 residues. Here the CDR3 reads CASSLTGLMEAFF. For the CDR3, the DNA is TGTGCCAGCAGCTTGACCGGCCTAATGGAAGCTTTCTTT.

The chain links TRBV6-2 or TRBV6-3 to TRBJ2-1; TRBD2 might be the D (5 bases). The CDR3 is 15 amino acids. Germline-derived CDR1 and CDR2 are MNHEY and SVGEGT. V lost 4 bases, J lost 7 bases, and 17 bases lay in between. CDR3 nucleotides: TGTGCCAGCAGTTTTGGGAGACTGGGCGTGAATGAGCAGTTCTTC. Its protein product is CASSFGRLGVNEQFF.

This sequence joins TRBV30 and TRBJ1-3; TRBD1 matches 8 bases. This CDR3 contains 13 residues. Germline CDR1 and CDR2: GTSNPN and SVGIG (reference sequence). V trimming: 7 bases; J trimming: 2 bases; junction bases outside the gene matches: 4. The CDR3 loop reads CASSTGAGNTIYF. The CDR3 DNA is TGTGCCTCATCGACAGGGGCTGGAAACACCATATATTTT.

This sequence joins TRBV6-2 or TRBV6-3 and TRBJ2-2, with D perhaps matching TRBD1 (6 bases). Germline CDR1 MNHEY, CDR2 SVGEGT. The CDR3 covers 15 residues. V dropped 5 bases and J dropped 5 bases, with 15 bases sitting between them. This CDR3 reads CASSRNRDSTGELFF. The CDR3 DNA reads TGTGCCAGCAGTCGGAACAGGGATTCTACCGGGGAGCTGTTTTTT.

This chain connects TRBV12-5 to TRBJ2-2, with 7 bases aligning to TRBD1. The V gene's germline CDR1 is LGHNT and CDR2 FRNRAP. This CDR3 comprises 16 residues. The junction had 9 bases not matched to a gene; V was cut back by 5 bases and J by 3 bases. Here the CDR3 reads CASGPGQALDTGELFF. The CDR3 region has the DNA TGTGCTAGTGGTCCCGGACAGGCTTTGGACACCGGGGAGCTGTTTTTT. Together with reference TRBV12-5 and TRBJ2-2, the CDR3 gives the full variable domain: DARVTQTPRHKVTEMGQEVTMRCQPILGHNTVFWYRQTMMQGLELLAYFRNRAPLDDSGMPKDRFSAEMPDATLATLKIQPSEPRDSAVYFCASGPGQALDTGELFFGEGSRLTVL.

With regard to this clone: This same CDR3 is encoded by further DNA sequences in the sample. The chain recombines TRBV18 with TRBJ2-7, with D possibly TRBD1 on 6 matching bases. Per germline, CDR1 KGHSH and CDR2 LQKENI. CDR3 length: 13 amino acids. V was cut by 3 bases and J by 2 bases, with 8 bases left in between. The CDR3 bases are TGTGCCAGCTCACCCGACAGGACCTACGAGCAGTACTTC. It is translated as CASSPDRTYEQYF.

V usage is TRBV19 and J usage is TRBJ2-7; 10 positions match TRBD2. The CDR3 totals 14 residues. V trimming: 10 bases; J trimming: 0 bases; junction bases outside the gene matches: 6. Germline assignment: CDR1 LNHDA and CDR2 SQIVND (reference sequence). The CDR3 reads CATSRLAGSYEQYF. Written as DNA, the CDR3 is TGTGCCACCTCGCGACTAGCGGGCTCCTACGAGCAGTACTTC.

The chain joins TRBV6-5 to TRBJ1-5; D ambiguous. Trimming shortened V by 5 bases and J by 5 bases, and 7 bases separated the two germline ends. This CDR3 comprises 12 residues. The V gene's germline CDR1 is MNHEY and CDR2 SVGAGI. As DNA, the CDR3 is TGTGCCAGCAGTCCCCCCTATCAGCCCCAGCATTTT. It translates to CASSPPYQPQHF.

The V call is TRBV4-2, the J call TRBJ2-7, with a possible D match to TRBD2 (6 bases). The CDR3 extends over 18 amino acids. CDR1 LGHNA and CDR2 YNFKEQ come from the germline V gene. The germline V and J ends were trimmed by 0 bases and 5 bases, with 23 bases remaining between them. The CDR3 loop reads CASSQEIGTYDRVNEQYF. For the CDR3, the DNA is TGTGCCAGCAGCCAAGAAATAGGGACTTACGATAGGGTTAACGAGCAGTACTTC.

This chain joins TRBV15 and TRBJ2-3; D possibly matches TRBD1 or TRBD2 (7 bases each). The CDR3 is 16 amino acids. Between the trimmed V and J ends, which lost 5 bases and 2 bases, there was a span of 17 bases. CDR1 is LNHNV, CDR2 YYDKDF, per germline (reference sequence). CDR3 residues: CATSPRGGSFTDTQYF. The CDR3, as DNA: TGTGCCACCAGCCCCAGGGGGGGGTCTTTCACAGATACGCAGTATTTT.

The CDR3 protein is CASSPPSKLNTGELFF. CDR3 bases: TGTGCCAGCAGCCCACCAAGTAAACTGAACACCGGGGAGCTGTTTTTT. The V gene is TRBV3-1 (or the pseudogene TRBV3-2), the J gene TRBJ2-2; D unclear. Germline V gene lookup returns CDR1 LGHDT and CDR2 YNNKEL (reference sequence). The CDR3 covers 16 residues. The V end was cut by 4 bases, the J end by 1 base, with 13 bases between.

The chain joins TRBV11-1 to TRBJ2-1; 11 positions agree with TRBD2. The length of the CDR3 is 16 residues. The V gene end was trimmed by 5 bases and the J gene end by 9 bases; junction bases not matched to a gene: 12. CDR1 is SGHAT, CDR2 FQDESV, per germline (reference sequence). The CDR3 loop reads CASSLGLAVLLGEQFF. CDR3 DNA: TGTGCCAGCAGCCTGGGACTAGCGGTACTATTAGGTGAGCAGTTCTTC.

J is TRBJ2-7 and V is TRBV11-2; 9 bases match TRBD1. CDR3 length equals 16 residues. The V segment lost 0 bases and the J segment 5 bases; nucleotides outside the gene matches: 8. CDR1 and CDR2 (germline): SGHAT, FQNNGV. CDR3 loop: CASSLDTTGTGNEQYF. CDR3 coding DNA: TGTGCCAGCAGCTTAGATACAACAGGGACAGGGAACGAGCAGTACTTC.

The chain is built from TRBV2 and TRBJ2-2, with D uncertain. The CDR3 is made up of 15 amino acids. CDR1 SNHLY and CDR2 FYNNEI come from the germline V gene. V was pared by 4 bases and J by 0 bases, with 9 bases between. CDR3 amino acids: CASSAQRTNTGELFF. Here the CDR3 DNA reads TGTGCCAGCAGTGCCCAACGTACGAACACCGGGGAGCTGTTTTTT.